A single sample gave rise to the 31 T cell receptor beta chains below, sequenced in a study of blood T cell repertoires in COVID-19. TCRdb keeps only in-frame clones here, not all; method: immunoSEQ multiplex PCR. The sample consists of fewer than 150,000 clones, 70% to 90% of them appearing once. What was sequenced was peripheral blood. Receptor source: a man aged 70-80 years who had recovered from COVID-19.

Concerning this clone itself: The same CDR3 is also encoded by other DNA sequences in this sample. The DNA for the CDR3 is TGTGCCAGCAGCTTGACTTCTGGGGCCAACGTCCTGACTTTC. It translates to CASSLTSGANVLTF. The V gene is TRBV7-2, the J gene TRBJ2-6; D is ambiguous. The germline CDR1 and CDR2 sequences are SGHTA and FQGNSA. With 3 bases removed from V and 1 base from J, the gap between germline ends came to 4 bases. The CDR3 contains 14 residues.

This chain joins TRBV30 and TRBJ1-3; possibly TRBD1 for D (6 bases). Germline-derived CDR1 and CDR2 are GTSNPN and SVGIG (reference sequence). The CDR3 sequence is 15 residues long. V gave up 8 bases and J gave up 2 bases, with 19 bases separating them. CDR3 sequence (DNA): TGTGCCGGGTTTTTAAGGGGGGGGGCTGGAAACACCATATATTTT. It codes for CAGFLRGGAGNTIYF.

This chain joins TRBV6-1 and TRBJ2-5, with D hard to call. CDR1 MNHNS and CDR2 SASEGT come from the germline V gene. V lost 1 base to trimming and J lost 5 bases, with 11 bases between them. The CDR3 runs 14 residues. This CDR3 is CASSEGRARETQYF. The CDR3 DNA reads as TGTGCCAGCAGTGAAGGAAGAGCGCGGGAGACCCAGTACTTC.

The chain has TRBV5-8 and TRBJ1-3; possible D gene TRBD1, 5 bases. The germline gives CDR1 SGHTS, CDR2 YDEGEE. CDR3 length: 14 amino acids. Trimming took 0 bases from V and 3 from J, leaving 7 bases between them. In DNA form, the CDR3 reads TGTGCCAGCAGCTTGGGGGGCTTTGGAAACACCATATATTTT. Protein sequence: CASSLGGFGNTIYF.

The chain has TRBV7-9 and TRBJ2-7, with TRBD1 identical over 9 bases. The V and J ends lost 4 bases and 5 bases, in that order; junction bases with no gene match: 12. The V gene's germline CDR1 is SEHNR and CDR2 FQNEAQ (reference sequence). The CDR3 is 16 residues long. CDR3 amino acids: CASSWGSGQGFHEQYF. The CDR3 DNA sequence: TGTGCCAGCAGCTGGGGTTCGGGACAGGGTTTCCACGAGCAGTACTTC.

The genes are TRBV5-1 and TRBJ2-5; a weak D match, TRBD1 (5 bases). CDR3 length: 15 residues. Looked up from germline, CDR1 is SGHRS and CDR2 is YFSETQ. With 0 bases removed from V and 5 bases from J, the gap between germline ends came to 14 bases. CDR3 in DNA: TGCGCCAGCAGCTTGGGGACATCAGCTGGGGAGACCCAGTACTTC. Translation gives CASSLGTSAGETQYF.

V and J are TRBV5-1 and TRBJ1-4; TRBD1 matches 7 bases. V dropped 4 bases and J dropped 4; count of bases not matched to a gene: 7. The germline V gene has CDR1 SGHRS and CDR2 YFSETQ. CDR3 length: 15 residues. DNA for the CDR3: TGCGCCAGCAGCCTTCAGGGACAGTTTAATGAAAAACTGTTTTTT. As protein: CASSLQGQFNEKLFF.

In its sample, this clone was seen once. The chain uses TRBV7-6 and TRBJ2-1, with D possibly being TRBD1 (6 bases). Trimming cost V 1 base and J 7 bases, with 14 bases left between them. The V gene's germline CDR1 is SGHVS and CDR2 FNYEAQ. The CDR3 contains 15 residues. The DNA for the CDR3 is TGTGCCAGCAGCTTAGTAGAGGACAGTGCGAATGAGCAGTTCTTC. This encodes CASSLVEDSANEQFF.

The J gene is TRBJ2-5, the V gene TRBV12-3 or TRBV12-4; a weak D match, TRBD2 (6 bases). The CDR3 loop spans 13 amino acids. The ends were cut back, 3 bases at V and 2 bases at J, with 7 bases in the middle. As DNA, the CDR3 is TGTGCCAGCAGTTTTGGGGGGCAAGAGACCCAGTACTTC. Encoded protein: CASSFGGQETQYF.

The genes are TRBV7-2 and TRBJ2-5, with D possibly matching TRBD1 (6 bases). This CDR3 has 14 amino acids. The germline V gene encodes CDR1 SGHTA and CDR2 FQGNSA. V was pared by 1 base and J by 3 bases, with 9 bases between. The CDR3 DNA reads TGTGCCAGCAGCTTAGTAGGGGGTGAAGAGACCCAGTACTTC. This gives the protein CASSLVGGEETQYF.

The rearrangement joins TRBV19 to TRBJ1-3; D is possibly TRBD1 (5 bases). The V gene's germline CDR1 is LNHDA and CDR2 SQIVND (reference sequence). CDR3 size: 15 residues. Trimming stripped 4 bases from V and 0 bases from J, with 10 bases between. Here the CDR3 DNA reads TGTGCCAGTAGTACCTACAGGACCTCTGGAAACACCATATATTTT. This translates into CASSTYRTSGNTIYF.

The chain joins TRBV6-2 or TRBV6-3 to TRBJ2-3, with 12 bases matching TRBD2. The CDR3 covers 16 residues. V dropped 5 bases and J dropped 4; count of bases not matched to a gene: 7. The germline V gene encodes CDR1 MNHEY and CDR2 SVGEGT. The CDR3 nucleotides are TGTGCCAGCAGTAATCTAGCGGGAGGGCAGCCAGATACGCAGTATTTT. This codes for CASSNLAGGQPDTQYF.

This clone was counted once. The V and J genes are TRBV19 and TRBJ1-5; D ambiguous. V lost 4 bases, J lost 1 base, and 8 bases lay in between. The CDR3 covers 14 residues. CDR1 and CDR2 (germline): LNHDA, SQIVND (reference sequence). CDR3 protein: CASSNSGSNQPQHF. The CDR3 nucleotides read TGTGCCAGTAGTAATTCGGGGAGCAATCAGCCCCAGCATTTT.

The chain employs TRBV6-6 and TRBJ1-5, with TRBD1 identical over 11 bases. CDR1 MNHNY and CDR2 SVGAGI come from the germline V gene (reference sequence). V gave up 6 bases and J gave up 6 bases; unmatched junction bases: 7. The CDR3 sequence is 15 residues long. DNA of the CDR3: TGTGCCAGCAGCTTGGGACAGGGGGTGAGTCAGCCCCAGCATTTT. Residues: CASSLGQGVSQPQHF.

The sample holds a few counts of this clone. The CDR3 sequence: CASSETSGSLKLFF. The DNA of the CDR3 is TGTGCCAGCAGCGAGACTAGCGGGAGTTTGAAGCTGTTTTTT. The chain carries TRBV9 and TRBJ2-2, with 12 bases matching TRBD2. The CDR3 runs to 14 residues. Germline-derived CDR1 and CDR2 are SGDLS and YYNGEE. Trimming at V came to 3 bases and at J to 12 bases, leaving 6 bases not matched to a gene.

This clone was picked up one time. This rearrangement joins TRBV3-1 (or the pseudogene TRBV3-2) to TRBJ1-2, with D unresolved. From germline, CDR1 is LGHDT and CDR2 YNNKEL (reference sequence). The length of the CDR3 is 15 residues. Trimming stripped 1 base from V and 0 bases from J, with 9 bases between. Here the CDR3 reads CASSQGGGANYGYTF. The CDR3 nucleotides are TGTGCCAGCAGCCAAGGAGGCGGAGCTAACTATGGCTACACCTTC.

This clone was counted ten times or more. The chain links TRBV7-2 to TRBJ1-5; D not certain. The CDR3 consists of 13 residues. Trimming removed 2 bases at V and 6 bases at J, with 8 bases between. Germline V gives CDR1 SGHTA, CDR2 FQGNSA. The CDR3 loop reads CASSLREAQPQHF. The DNA of the CDR3 is TGTGCCAGCAGCTTAAGGGAGGCTCAGCCCCAGCATTTT.

Points on this clone: Other DNA sequences in this sample translate to the same CDR3. The chain recombines TRBV7-9 with TRBJ1-2, with 8 nucleotides matching TRBD1. V gave up 4 bases and J gave up 8 bases; unmatched junction bases: 9. This CDR3 is built from 14 residues. Germline assignment: CDR1 SEHNR and CDR2 FQNEAQ (reference sequence). CDR3: CASSSTGVSGGYTF. CDR3 coding DNA: TGTGCCAGCAGCTCGACAGGGGTGTCCGGCGGCTACACCTTC.

The chain joins TRBV3-1 (or the pseudogene TRBV3-2) to TRBJ1-2; D possibly corresponds to TRBD1 (5 bases). The CDR3 loop spans 14 amino acids. Germline V lookup: CDR1 LGHDT, CDR2 YNNKEL (reference sequence). V was cut by 2 bases and J by 4 bases, with 11 bases left in between. CDR3 amino acids: CASSQLDRGYGYTF. CDR3 coding DNA: TGTGCCAGCAGCCAACTTGACAGAGGCTATGGCTACACCTTC.

This clone occurred a few times. The V gene is TRBV2, the J gene TRBJ1-1; D remains ambiguous. Per germline, CDR1 SNHLY and CDR2 FYNNEI. The V end was cut by 5 bases, the J end by 1 base, with 11 bases between. There are 14 residues in the CDR3. CDR3 loop: CASSPGLSNTEAFF. The DNA of the CDR3 is TGTGCCAGCAGTCCTGGACTTTCGAACACTGAAGCTTTCTTT.

The chain employs TRBV7-2 and TRBJ1-4; D call uncertain. The V gene's germline CDR1 is SGHTA and CDR2 FQGNSA. Between the trimmed V and J ends, which lost 5 bases and 7 bases, there was a span of 14 bases. CDR3 length equals 14 residues. CDR3 in DNA: TGTGCCAGCAGCCCTCAGAGAGGAGCTGAAAAACTGTTTTTT. This translates into CASSPQRGAEKLFF. Using reference TRBV7-2 and TRBJ1-4 for the parts outside the CDR3, the full variable domain is GAGVSQSPSNKVTEKGKDVELRCDPISGHTALYWYRQSLGQGLEFLIYFQGNSAPDKSGLPSDRFSAERTGGSVSTLTIQRTQQEDSAVYLCASSPQRGAEKLFFGSGTQLSVL.

The CDR3 bases are TGTGCCAGCACCGAGAGATCGGGCGGGATCTCAGATACGCAGTATTTT. Translating gives CASTERSGGISDTQYF. This chain connects TRBV5-4 to TRBJ2-3; D perhaps matches TRBD2 (6 bases). Trimming stripped 6 bases from V and 4 bases from J, with 21 bases between. The CDR3 runs to 16 residues. CDR1 and CDR2 (germline): SGHNT, YYREEE (reference sequence).

The CDR3 reads CASSFVLVKTDTQYF. Here the CDR3 DNA reads TGTGCCAGCAGCTTCGTGTTAGTAAAAACAGATACGCAGTATTTT. The V gene is TRBV7-2, the J gene TRBJ2-3; unclear D gene. The CDR3 spans 15 residues. V lost 3 bases to trimming and J lost 3 bases, with 13 bases between them. Per the germline V gene, CDR1 is SGHTA and CDR2 is FQGNSA.

V gene TRBV2 combines with J gene TRBJ2-1; 9 nucleotides line up with TRBD1. This CDR3 has 15 amino acids. Germline-derived CDR1 and CDR2 are SNHLY and FYNNEI. V was clipped by 6 bases and J by 5 bases; unmatched bases: 8. The CDR3 sequence: CASSPGTGFDNEQFF. For the CDR3, the DNA is TGTGCCAGCAGCCCCGGGACAGGGTTCGACAATGAGCAGTTCTTC.

This clone was detected only a few times. The chain carries TRBV4-2 and TRBJ1-3; tentative D call: TRBD1 (5 bases). The ends were cut back, 0 bases at V and 4 bases at J, with 10 bases in the middle. CDR3 length: 15 amino acids. Germline CDR1 is LGHNA and CDR2 is YNFKEQ. This chain's CDR3 is CASSQDRRTGNTIYF. CDR3 nucleotide sequence: TGTGCCAGCAGCCAAGATCGCCGGACAGGAAACACCATATATTTT.

The rearrangement links TRBV6-6 to TRBJ1-2; D might be TRBD1 (6 bases). Trimming left V 2 bases short and J 4 bases short, with 11 bases between. This CDR3 contains 14 residues. Germline assignment: CDR1 MNHNY and CDR2 SVGAGI (reference sequence). The CDR3 DNA follows: TGTGCCAGCAGTTACACGCAGGGGACCTATGGCTACACCTTC. Its translation is CASSYTQGTYGYTF.

The V gene is TRBV7-2, the J gene TRBJ1-1, with D perhaps TRBD1 (5 bases). V was shortened by 5 bases and J by 6 bases, with 19 bases between the two germline ends. Germline CDR1 SGHTA, CDR2 FQGNSA. This CDR3 has 15 residues. Here the CDR3 reads CASSTRQISTAEAFF. The CDR3 coding sequence is TGTGCCAGCAGCACCCGACAGATCTCGACCGCTGAAGCTTTCTTT.

The J gene is TRBJ2-5, the V gene TRBV10-3; TRBD2 agrees at 13 bases. The CDR3 is made up of 15 amino acids. The V gene's germline CDR1 is ENHRY and CDR2 SYGVKD. With V trimmed by 4 bases and J by 3 bases, 2 bases remained unmatched. The CDR3 DNA follows: TGTGCCATCAGTGGGACTAGCGGGGGTGAAGAGACCCAGTACTTC. This encodes CAISGTSGGEETQYF.

This rearrangement joins TRBV11-2 to TRBJ1-6; D ambiguous. This CDR3 is 15 amino acids long. V lost 5 bases, J lost 0 bases, and 8 bases lay in between. Germline values: CDR1 SGHAT, CDR2 FQNNGV. The CDR3 sequence: CASSPRRSYNSPLHF. The CDR3 bases are TGTGCCAGCAGCCCGAGGCGCTCCTATAATTCACCCCTCCACTTT.

The chain links TRBV5-1 to TRBJ1-1, with unresolved D. Germline CDR1 SGHRS, CDR2 YFSETQ. Between the trimmed V and J ends, which lost 4 bases and 5 bases, there was a span of 18 bases. This CDR3 spans 15 amino acids. CDR3 residues: CASSPSGGVGTEAFF. In DNA, the CDR3 is TGCGCCAGCAGCCCTTCGGGCGGGGTCGGGACTGAAGCTTTCTTT.

The J gene is TRBJ1-2, the V gene TRBV7-9; tentatively, D is TRBD1 (6 bases). Germline V lookup: CDR1 SEHNR, CDR2 FQNEAQ (reference sequence). Trimming took 4 bases from V and 5 from J, leaving 11 bases between them. The CDR3 sequence is 13 residues long. Here the CDR3 DNA reads TGTGCCAGCAGCTCATTAGGACAGTATGGCTACACCTTC. Its protein product is CASSSLGQYGYTF.